This is a list of T cell receptor beta chains from one sample in a study of T-cell reconstitution after alpha-beta-depleted transplantation in children. MiXCR was run by TCRdb on the PCR reads, yielding one entry per CDR3 protein. The data contain about 540,000 distinct CDR3 sequences, roughly 30% of them singletons. Specimen: PBMCs, collected before TCRalphabeta/CD19-depleted stem cell transplant. Receptors were obtained from a boy in the first two years of life with Wiskott-Aldrich syndrome, due to receive a stem cell transplant. CDR3s include the opening cysteine and the closing phenylalanine or tryptophan. The order of the fields is clone size, D gene, J gene, V gene, CDR3 DNA, CDR3 protein. The D gene is left open where the match is weak. Clone size is not always given. Where it is, it says once, few, many or a class for expanded clones.

few | - | TRBJ2-6 | TRBV15 | TGTGCCACCAGCCGCCGGGGCTCTGGGGCCAACGTCCTGACTTTC | CATSRRGSGANVLTF
few | - | TRBJ2-1 | TRBV5-5 | TGTGCCAGCACGGGGCGGGTTAGGTCCTACAATGAGCAGTTCTTC | CASTGRVRSYNEQFF
- | - | TRBJ1-1 | TRBV5-6 | TGTGCCAGCAGCTTTCGGGCTGAAGCTTTCTTT | CASSFRAEAFF
- | - | TRBJ2-1 | TRBV7-9 | TGTGCCAGCAGCTTAGAGCGGTACCAGTTCTTC | CASSLERYQFF
many | TRBD1 | TRBJ2-5 | TRBV5-1 | TGCGCCAGCAGCGGACAGGGGACAGGGACCCAGTACTTC | CASSGQGTGTQYF
- | - | TRBJ2-5 | TRBV5-1 | TGCGCCAGCAGCCCTAGAAGACCCGATGTAGGGAGATACCAAGAGACCCAGTACTTC | CASSPRRPDVGRYQETQYF
few | - | TRBJ2-7 | TRBV5-1 | TGCGCCAGCAGCTTGGGACGAAACTACGAGCAGTACTTC | CASSLGRNYEQYF
- | - | TRBJ1-3 | TRBV29-1 | TGCAGCGTTTCCGGTTCTGGAAACACCATATATTTT | CSVSGSGNTIYF
- | - | TRBJ2-1 | TRBV19 | TGTGCCAGTAGACCCCGCGTGACTACGGCCAATGAGCAGTTCTTC | CASRPRVTTANEQFF
few | TRBD1 | TRBJ1-4 | TRBV20-1 | TGCAGCGCTCTACGGACAGGGGTTGAAAAACTGTTTTTT | CSALRTGVEKLFF
- | TRBD2 | TRBJ2-1 | TRBV7-9 | TGTGCCAGCAGCTTCGAGCGGGAGGGGCACAATGAGCAGTTCTTC | CASSFEREGHNEQFF
once | - | TRBJ2-2 | TRBV12-3/TRBV12-4 | TGTGCCAGCCGCCTGGGGTCGGGCGCCGGGGAGCTGTTTTTT | CASRLGSGAGELFF
- | - | TRBJ2-2 | TRBV5-6 | TGTGCCAGCAGCTTGCTGAGGGCCGGGGAGCTGTTTTTT | CASSLLRAGELFF
few | - | TRBJ1-2 | TRBV5-8 | TGTGCCAGCAGCTTGAGGGACCTTGACTATGGCTACACCTTC | CASSLRDLDYGYTF
few | - | TRBJ2-1 | TRBV29-1 | TGCAGCGTTTTGAAGGCTTCTAGGACCCGCTCCTACAATGAGCAGTTCTTC | CSVLKASRTRSYNEQFF
few | - | TRBJ1-6 | TRBV20-1 | TGCAGTGCTAGGACGCCAGACAGCGAACCCCTCCACTTT | CSARTPDSEPLHF
- | TRBD1 | TRBJ2-2 | TRBV7-2 | TGTGCCAGCATCCAGAACAGGGGCACCGGGGAGCTGTTTTTT | CASIQNRGTGELFF
- | TRBD2 | TRBJ2-1 | TRBV27 | TGTGCCAGCAGTTTCTCGAGCGGGGCCCTCGACAATGAGCAGTTCTTC | CASSFSSGALDNEQFF
- | - | TRBJ1-1 | TRBV29-1 | TGCAGCGGGAGAACAGGGTTGGGTTCCACTGAAGCTTTCTTT | CSGRTGLGSTEAFF
many | - | TRBJ2-1 | TRBV5-1 | TGCGCCAGCAGCTTGGTGGCGAGCTCCTACAATGAGCAGTTCTTC | CASSLVASSYNEQFF
- | TRBD1 | TRBJ2-4 | TRBV25-1 | TGTGCCAGCAGTGACGCCGGGACAGGGGCGAAAAACATTCAGTACTTC | CASSDAGTGAKNIQYF
- | - | TRBJ2-6 | TRBV11-1 | TGTGCCAGCAGCTTAAGAACAGGGAGCCCCTCTGGGGCCAACGTCCTGACTTTC | CASSLRTGSPSGANVLTF
- | TRBD1 | TRBJ2-2 | TRBV4-1 | TGCGCCAGCAGCCAAAGGGACAGGGGGCGCCCCGGGGAGCTGTTTTTT | CASSQRDRGRPGELFF
few | - | TRBJ2-1 | TRBV28 | TGTGCCAGTGAGAGGACACATAATACGTTCGGGCAGTTCTTC | CASERTHNTFGQFF
few | - | TRBJ2-1 | TRBV29-1 | TGCAGCGTTGGTTTGGTCATCGGTCAGTTCTTC | CSVGLVIGQFF
- | - | TRBJ2-3 | TRBV5-1 | TGCGCCAGCAGCTTCCCCGGCTCAGATACGCAGTATTTT | CASSFPGSDTQYF
- | - | TRBJ2-7 | TRBV20-1 | TGCAGTGCTCAAGACTACTACGAGCAGTACTTC | CSAQDYYEQYF
- | - | TRBJ2-1 | TRBV7-8 | TGTGCCAGCAGCAAGGACCAGGTCTACAATGAGCAGTTCTTC | CASSKDQVYNEQFF
- | - | TRBJ1-4 | TRBV5-1 | TGCGCCAGCGCCCCCACAGGATTGAATAATGAAAAACTGTTTTTT | CASAPTGLNNEKLFF
- | TRBD2 | TRBJ2-1 | TRBV5-1 | TGCGCCAGCACGTCAGTCGCGGGAGGGCCCCACTCGCCCTACAATGACCAGTTCTTC | CASTSVAGGPHSPYNDQFF
few | - | TRBJ2-5 | TRBV3-1 | TGTGCCAGCAGCCATTCCGGGGGGACCCAGTACTTC | CASSHSGGTQYF
few | - | TRBJ2-1 | TRBV24-1 | TGTGCCACCAGTGCAGAGGGTATGAACAATGAGCAGTTCTTC | CATSAEGMNNEQFF
- | - | TRBJ2-1 | TRBV5-1 | TGCGCCAGCAGCTCGACAGGTTGGGGAAATGAGCAGTTCTTC | CASSSTGWGNEQFF
- | - | TRBJ2-7 | TRBV5-1 | TGCGCCAGCAGCTTAATCGCATCACGGATCGGGGAGCAGTACTTC | CASSLIASRIGEQYF
few | TRBD2 | TRBJ2-1 | TRBV5-6 | TGTGCCAGCAGCTTGGTCGGGACTAGCTACTACAATGAGCAGTTCTTC | CASSLVGTSYYNEQFF
few | - | TRBJ2-3 | TRBV12-3/TRBV12-4 | TGTGCCAGCAGTCCAACCCAGGCCCTTAGCACAGATACGCAGTATTTT | CASSPTQALSTDTQYF
- | - | TRBJ2-3 | TRBV5-1 | TGCGCCAGCAGCTTGGCCCCCTTCACCCTCACAGATACGCAGTATTTT | CASSLAPFTLTDTQYF
once | TRBD1 | TRBJ1-5 | TRBV12-3/TRBV12-4 | TGTGCCAGCAGTCCACAGGGGAGCAATCAGCCCCAGCATTTT | CASSPQGSNQPQHF
few | TRBD2 | TRBJ2-5 | TRBV5-1 | TGCGCCAGCAGACATCGGCTAGCGGGACAAGAGACCCAGTACTTC | CASRHRLAGQETQYF
- | - | TRBJ1-3 | TRBV5-1 | TGCGCCAGCAGCTGGGACTCTGGAAACACCATATATTTT | CASSWDSGNTIYF